This T cell receptor beta chain was obtained from a study of cytomegalovirus exposure and HLA in healthy donors. The sample holds one count of this clone. Its antigen is undetermined. Points from the study as a whole: Diagnosis of cytomegalovirus status made by the classifier reportedly showed high specificity and sensitivity. It was shown in a later analysis that HLA-associated TCR beta chains were more clonally expanded than other, equally common chains.

PCR used 60 Vbeta primers and 13 Jbeta primers. Authors' methods: About 10 million of 80 million to 85 million unique TCR beta chains were shared, per a later count. Repertoires were generated with immunoSEQ multiplex PCR, while TCRdb's copy carries only in-frame clones and drops some. Clone size and V and J calls were adopted from that table, with D and trimming inferred from the DNA. The data contain just under 95,000 clones, 81% of them singletons. The sequence was obtained from a girl aged 2 to 10 in good health and CMV-seropositive. What was sequenced was PBMCs.

The CDR3 DNA is TGTGCCAGCAGCGTAGGGGACAGGTACGAGCAGTACTTC. It codes for CASSVGDRYEQYF. The J gene is TRBJ2-7, the V gene TRBV9; 8 bases are a match to TRBD1. The CDR3 is 13 residues long. Germline V gives CDR1 SGDLS, CDR2 YYNGEE. V dropped 0 bases and J dropped 4; count of bases not matched to a gene: 0.